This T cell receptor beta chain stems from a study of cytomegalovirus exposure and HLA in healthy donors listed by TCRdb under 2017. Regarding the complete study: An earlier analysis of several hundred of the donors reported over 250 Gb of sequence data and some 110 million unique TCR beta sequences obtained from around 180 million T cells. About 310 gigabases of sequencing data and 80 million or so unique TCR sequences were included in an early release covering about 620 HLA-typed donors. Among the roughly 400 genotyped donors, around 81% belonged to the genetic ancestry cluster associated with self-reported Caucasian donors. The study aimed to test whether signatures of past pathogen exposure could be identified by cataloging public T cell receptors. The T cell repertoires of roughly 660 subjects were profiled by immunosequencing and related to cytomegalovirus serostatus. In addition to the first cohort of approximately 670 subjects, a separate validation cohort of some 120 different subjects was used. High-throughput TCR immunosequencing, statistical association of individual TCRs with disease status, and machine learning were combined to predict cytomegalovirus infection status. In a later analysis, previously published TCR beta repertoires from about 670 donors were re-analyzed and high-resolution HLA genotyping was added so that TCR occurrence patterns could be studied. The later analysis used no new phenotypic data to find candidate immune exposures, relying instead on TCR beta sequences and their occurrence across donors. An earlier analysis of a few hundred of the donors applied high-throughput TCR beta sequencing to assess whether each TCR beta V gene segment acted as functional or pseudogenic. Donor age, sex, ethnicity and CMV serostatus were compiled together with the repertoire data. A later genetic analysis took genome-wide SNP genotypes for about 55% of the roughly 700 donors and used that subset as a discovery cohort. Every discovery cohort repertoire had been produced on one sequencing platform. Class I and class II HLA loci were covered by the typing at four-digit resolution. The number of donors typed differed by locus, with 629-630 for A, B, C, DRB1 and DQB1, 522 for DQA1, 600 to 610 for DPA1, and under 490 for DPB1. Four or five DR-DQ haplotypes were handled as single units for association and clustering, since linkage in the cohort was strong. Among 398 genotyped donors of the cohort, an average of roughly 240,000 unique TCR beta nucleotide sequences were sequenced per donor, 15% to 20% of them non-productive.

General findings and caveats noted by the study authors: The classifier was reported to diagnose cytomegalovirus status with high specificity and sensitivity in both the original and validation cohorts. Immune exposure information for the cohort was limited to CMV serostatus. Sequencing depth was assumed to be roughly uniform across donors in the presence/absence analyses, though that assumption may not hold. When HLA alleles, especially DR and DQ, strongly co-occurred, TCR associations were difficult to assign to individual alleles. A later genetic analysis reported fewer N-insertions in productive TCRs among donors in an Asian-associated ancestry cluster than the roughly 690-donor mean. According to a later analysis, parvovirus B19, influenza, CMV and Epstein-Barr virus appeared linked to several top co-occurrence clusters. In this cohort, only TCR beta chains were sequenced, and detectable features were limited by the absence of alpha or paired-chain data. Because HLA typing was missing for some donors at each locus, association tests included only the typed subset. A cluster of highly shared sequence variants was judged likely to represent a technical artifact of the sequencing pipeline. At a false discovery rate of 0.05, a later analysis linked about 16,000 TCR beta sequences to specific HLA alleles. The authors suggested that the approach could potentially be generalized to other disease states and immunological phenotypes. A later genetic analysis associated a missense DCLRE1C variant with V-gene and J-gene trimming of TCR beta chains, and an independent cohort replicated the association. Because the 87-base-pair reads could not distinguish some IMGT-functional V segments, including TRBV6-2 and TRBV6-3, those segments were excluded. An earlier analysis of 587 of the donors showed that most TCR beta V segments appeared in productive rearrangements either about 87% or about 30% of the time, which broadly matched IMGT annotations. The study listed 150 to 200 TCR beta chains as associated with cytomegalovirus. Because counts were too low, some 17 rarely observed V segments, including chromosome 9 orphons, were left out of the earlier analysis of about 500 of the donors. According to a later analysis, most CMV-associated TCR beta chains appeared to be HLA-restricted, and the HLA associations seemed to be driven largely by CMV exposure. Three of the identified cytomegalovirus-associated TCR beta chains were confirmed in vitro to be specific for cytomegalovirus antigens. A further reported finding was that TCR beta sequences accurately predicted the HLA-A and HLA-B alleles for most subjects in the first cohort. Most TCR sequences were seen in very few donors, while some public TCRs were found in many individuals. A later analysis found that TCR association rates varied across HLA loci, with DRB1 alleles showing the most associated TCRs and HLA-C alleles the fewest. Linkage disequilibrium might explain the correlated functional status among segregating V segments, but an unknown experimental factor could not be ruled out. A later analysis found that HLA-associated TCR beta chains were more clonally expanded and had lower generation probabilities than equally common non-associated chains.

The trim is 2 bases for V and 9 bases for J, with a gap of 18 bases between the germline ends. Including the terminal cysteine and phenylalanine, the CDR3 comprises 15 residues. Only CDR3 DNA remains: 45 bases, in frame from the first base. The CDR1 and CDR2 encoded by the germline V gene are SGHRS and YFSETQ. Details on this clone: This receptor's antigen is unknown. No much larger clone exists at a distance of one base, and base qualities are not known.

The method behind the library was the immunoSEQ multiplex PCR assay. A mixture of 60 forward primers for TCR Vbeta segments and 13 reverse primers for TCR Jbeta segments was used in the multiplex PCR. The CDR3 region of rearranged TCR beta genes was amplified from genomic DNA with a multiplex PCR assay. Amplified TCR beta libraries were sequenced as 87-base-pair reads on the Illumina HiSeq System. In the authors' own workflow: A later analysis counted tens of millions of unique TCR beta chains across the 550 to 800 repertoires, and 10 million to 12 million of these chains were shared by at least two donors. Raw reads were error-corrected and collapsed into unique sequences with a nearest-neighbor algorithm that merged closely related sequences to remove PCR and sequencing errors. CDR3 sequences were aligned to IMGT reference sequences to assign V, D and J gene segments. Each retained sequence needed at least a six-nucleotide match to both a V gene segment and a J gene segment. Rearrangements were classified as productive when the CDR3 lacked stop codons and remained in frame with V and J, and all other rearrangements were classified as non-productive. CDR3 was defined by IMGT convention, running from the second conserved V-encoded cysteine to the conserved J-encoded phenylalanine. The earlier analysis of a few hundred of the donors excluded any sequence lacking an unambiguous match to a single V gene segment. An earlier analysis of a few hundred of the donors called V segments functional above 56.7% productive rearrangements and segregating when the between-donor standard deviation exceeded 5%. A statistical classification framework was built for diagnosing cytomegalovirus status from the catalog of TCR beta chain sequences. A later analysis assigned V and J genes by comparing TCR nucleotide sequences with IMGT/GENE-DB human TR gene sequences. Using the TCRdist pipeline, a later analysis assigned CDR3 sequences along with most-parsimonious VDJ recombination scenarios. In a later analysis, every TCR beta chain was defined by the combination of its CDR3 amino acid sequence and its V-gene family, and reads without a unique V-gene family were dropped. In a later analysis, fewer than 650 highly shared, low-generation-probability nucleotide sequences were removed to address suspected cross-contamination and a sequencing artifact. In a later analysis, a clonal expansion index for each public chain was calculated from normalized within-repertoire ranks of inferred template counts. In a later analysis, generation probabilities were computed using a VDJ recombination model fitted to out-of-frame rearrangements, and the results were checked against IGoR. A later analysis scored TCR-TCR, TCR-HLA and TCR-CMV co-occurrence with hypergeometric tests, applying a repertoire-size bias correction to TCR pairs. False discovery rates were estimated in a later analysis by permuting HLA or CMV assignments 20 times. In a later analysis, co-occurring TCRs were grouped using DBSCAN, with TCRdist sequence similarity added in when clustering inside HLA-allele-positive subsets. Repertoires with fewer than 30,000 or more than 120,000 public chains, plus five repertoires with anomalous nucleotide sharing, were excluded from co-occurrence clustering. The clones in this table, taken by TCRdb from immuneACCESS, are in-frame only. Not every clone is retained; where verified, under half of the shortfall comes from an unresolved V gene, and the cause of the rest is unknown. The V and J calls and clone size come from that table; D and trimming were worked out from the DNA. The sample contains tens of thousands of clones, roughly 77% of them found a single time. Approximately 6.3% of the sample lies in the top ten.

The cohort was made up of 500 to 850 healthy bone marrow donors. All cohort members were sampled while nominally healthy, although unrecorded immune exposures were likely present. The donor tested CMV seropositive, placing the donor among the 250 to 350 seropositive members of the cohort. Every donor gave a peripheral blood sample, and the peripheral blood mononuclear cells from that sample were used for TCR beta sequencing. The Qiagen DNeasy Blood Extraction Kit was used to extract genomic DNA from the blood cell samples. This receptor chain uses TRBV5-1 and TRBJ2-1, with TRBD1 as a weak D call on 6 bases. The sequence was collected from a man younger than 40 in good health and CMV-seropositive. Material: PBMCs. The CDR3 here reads CASSLQGGNFGEQFF. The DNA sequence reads TGCGCCAGCAGCTTACAGGGTGGGAACTTTGGTGAGCAGTTCTTC. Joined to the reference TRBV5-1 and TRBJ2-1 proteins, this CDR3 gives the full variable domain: KAGVTQTPRYLIKTRGQQVTLSCSPISGHRSVSWYQQTPGQGLQFLFEYFSETQRNKGNFPGRFSGRQFSNSRSEMNVSTLELGDSALYLCASSLQGGNFGEQFFGPGTRLTVL.